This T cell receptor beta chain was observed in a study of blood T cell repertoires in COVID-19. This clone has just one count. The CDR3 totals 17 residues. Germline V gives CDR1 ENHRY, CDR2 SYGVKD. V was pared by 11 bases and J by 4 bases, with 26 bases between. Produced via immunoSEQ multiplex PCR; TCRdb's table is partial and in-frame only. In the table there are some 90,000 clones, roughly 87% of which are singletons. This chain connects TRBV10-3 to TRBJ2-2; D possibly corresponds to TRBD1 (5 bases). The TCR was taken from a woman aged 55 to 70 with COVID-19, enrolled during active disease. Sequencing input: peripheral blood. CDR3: CAVGTTDDSFLTGELFF. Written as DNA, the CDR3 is TGTGCCGTCGGCACGACAGACGACTCTTTCCTCACCGGGGAGCTGTTTTTT.